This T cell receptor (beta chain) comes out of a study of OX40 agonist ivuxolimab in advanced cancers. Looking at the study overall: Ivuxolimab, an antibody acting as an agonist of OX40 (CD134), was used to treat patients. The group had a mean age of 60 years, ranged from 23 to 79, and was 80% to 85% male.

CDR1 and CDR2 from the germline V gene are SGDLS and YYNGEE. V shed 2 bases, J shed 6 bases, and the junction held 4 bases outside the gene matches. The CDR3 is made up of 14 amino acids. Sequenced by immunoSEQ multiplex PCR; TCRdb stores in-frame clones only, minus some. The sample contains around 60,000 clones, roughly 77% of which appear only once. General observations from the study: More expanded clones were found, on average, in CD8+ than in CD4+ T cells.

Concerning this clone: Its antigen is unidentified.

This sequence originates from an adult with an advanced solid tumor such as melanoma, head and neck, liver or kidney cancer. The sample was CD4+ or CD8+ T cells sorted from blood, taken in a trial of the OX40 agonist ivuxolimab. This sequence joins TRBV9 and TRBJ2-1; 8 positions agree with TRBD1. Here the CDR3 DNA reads TGTGCCAGCAGCGTCCAGGGGGCCTTCAATGAGCAGTTCTTC. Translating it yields CASSVQGAFNEQFF.